The present TCR beta chain was sequenced within a study of T cell responses to AZD1222 COVID-19 vaccine. Study results and caveats: Reportedly, nearly half of unique spike TCRs recognized epitopes outside B.1.351/B.1.1.7 mutations.

The protocol was immunoSEQ multiplex PCR, while the TCRdb copy is restricted to in-frame clones and leaves out a portion. The repertoire includes about 73,000 clones, approximately 89% of them detected once, and 9.3% sits in the top ten. This CDR3 spans 16 amino acids. Germline V gives CDR1 MNHEY, CDR2 SMNVEV (reference sequence). V was cut by 2 bases and J by 2 bases, with 12 bases left in between. To note about this clone: What it binds is not known.

This sample comprised peripheral blood, obtained 28 days after the second AZD1222 dose. The V and J genes are TRBV27 and TRBJ2-2, with D tentatively TRBD2 (5 bases). The sequence was collected from an adult who received the AZD1222 COVID-19 vaccine. CDR3 nucleotides: TGTGCCAGCAGTTTAAATCCAGGACTTAACACCGGGGAGCTGTTTTTT. Translation: CASSLNPGLNTGELFF.